This T cell receptor beta chain was identified during a study of blood T cell repertoires in COVID-19. Study background: Sites across the United States, Italy and Spain contributed samples from acute and convalescent COVID-19. Sample material is recorded as cDNA or gDNA derived from T cells, B-cell-depleted T cells, or PBMCs.

Trimming stripped 5 bases from V and 2 bases from J, with 13 bases between. The CDR3 runs 15 residues. Per germline, CDR1 SEHNR and CDR2 FQNEAQ (reference sequence). Original analysis: Nucleated cell counts were estimated from reference gene primer amplification. The protocol was immunoSEQ multiplex PCR, while the TCRdb copy is restricted to in-frame clones and leaves out a portion. The V and J calls and clone size come from that table; D and trimming were worked out from the DNA. The sample carries 40,000 or so clones, roughly 90% recorded once. Sequenced input: peripheral blood. This receptor was taken from a human donor in a cohort sampled during active COVID-19. J is TRBJ1-3 and V is TRBV7-9, with a weak D call TRBD1 (5 bases). The CDR3 DNA sequence: TGTGCCAGCAGCCTCCAACAGGTACCTGGAAACACCATATATTTT. This translates into CASSLQQVPGNTIYF. Full variable domain (rest looked up from reference TRBV7-9 and TRBJ1-3): DTGVSQNPRHKITKRGQNVTFRCDPISEHNRLYWYRQTLGQGPEFLTYFQNEAQLEKSRLLSDRFSAERPKGSFSTLEIQRTEQGDSAMYLCASSLQQVPGNTIYFGEGSWLTVV.